The T cell receptor (beta chain) under discussion was sequenced for a study of OX40 agonist ivuxolimab in advanced cancers. Whole-study results and caveats: Among T cells, CD8+ cells averaged more expanded clones than CD4+ cells.

This CDR3 has 15 amino acids. Deletions cut 3 bases from V and 0 bases from J, with 11 bases between. CDR1 and CDR2 (germline): LNHDA, SQIVND (reference sequence). A word on this clone: The antigen remains undetermined.

Collection of blood occurred at baseline, at cycle 4 day 1, and at cycle 7 day 1. The table came from immunoSEQ multiplex PCR; TCRdb's copy has only in-frame clones and leaves some out. The sample consists of about 82,000 clones, around 78% of them appearing once. The sequence came from an adult with an advanced solid tumor such as melanoma, head and neck, liver or kidney cancer. The chain combines TRBV19 with TRBJ1-1; D remains unclear. The input for sequencing was CD4+ or CD8+ T cells sorted from blood, taken in a trial of the OX40 agonist ivuxolimab. In nucleotides, the CDR3 is TGTGCCAGTAGTATGTCCGTAGCAGTGAACACTGAAGCTTTCTTT. Its protein product is CASSMSVAVNTEAFF. The variable domain in full, completed from reference TRBV19 and TRBJ1-1, reads DGGITQSPKYLFRKEGQNVTLSCEQNLNHDAMYWYRQDPGQGLRLIYYSQIVNDFQKGDIAEGYSVSREKKESFPLTVTSAQKNPTAFYLCASSMSVAVNTEAFFGQGTRLTVV.